The rows below give T cell receptor beta chains drawn from one sample of a study of human T cells and chemical hapten exposure. TCRdb reprocessed the RACE reads via MiXCR and lists one record per CDR3 protein. The sample shows under 200,000 distinct CDR3 sequences, approximately 31% of them seen only once. Source: whole blood, taken in connection with sensitization to the hapten diphenylcyclopropenone (DPC). Receptors originate from a woman in her 30s with alopecia areata. Some clones in this sample may be carry-over from other donors' samples. Both conserved end residues are part of each CDR3. The D gene is left open where the match is weak. Expanded clones are given a class, and other clones once, few, many or no size at all.

TRBD1,TRBV6-5,TRBJ1-4,NA,CASRDGQGTRNEKLFF,TGTGCCAGCAGGGATGGACAGGGGACGCGGAATGAAAAACTGTTTTTT
NA,TRBV28,TRBJ2-7,NA,CASSFMGGHEQYF,TGTGCCAGCAGTTTTATGGGGGGGCACGAGCAGTACTTC
NA,TRBV7-9,TRBJ2-1,NA,CASTTGEIYNEQFF,TGTGCCAGCACCACTGGTGAGATCTACAATGAGCAGTTCTTC
TRBD1,TRBV6-2/TRBV6-3,TRBJ2-7,NA,CASRQRGQAVYEQYF,TGTGCCAGCAGACAGCGCGGACAGGCGGTCTACGAGCAGTACTTC
NA,TRBV28,TRBJ1-1,few,CASKYGSVNTEAFF,TGTGCCAGCAAATACGGGTCAGTGAACACTGAAGCTTTCTTT
NA,TRBV18,TRBJ1-3,NA,CASSPLDSSGNTIYF,TGTGCCAGCTCACCACTGGACAGTTCGGGAAACACCATATATTTT
NA,TRBV29-1,TRBJ1-1,NA,CSVCRDNTEAFF,TGCAGCGTTTGCAGGGACAACACTGAAGCTTTCTTT
NA,TRBV5-1,TRBJ1-1,few,CASSPGSGSYTEAFF,TGCGCCAGCAGCCCAGGGTCTGGCTCATACACTGAAGCTTTCTTT
TRBD1,TRBV29-1,TRBJ2-5,NA,CSVDRDSQETQYF,TGCAGCGTCGACCGGGACAGTCAAGAGACCCAGTACTTC
TRBD1,TRBV7-2,TRBJ1-6,many,CASSSKTGSAYNSPLHF,TGTGCCAGCAGCTCCAAGACAGGGAGTGCCTATAATTCACCCCTCCACTTT
NA,TRBV28,TRBJ2-3,NA,CASSYDSSSTDTQYF,TGTGCCAGCAGTTACGACAGTTCTAGCACAGATACGCAGTATTTT
NA,TRBV5-1,TRBJ1-1,NA,CASSLKGTGSEAFF,TGCGCCAGCAGCTTGAAAGGGACGGGTTCTGAAGCTTTCTTT
NA,TRBV9,TRBJ1-6,few,CASSLNGDSQNSPLHF,TGTGCCAGCAGCCTCAACGGGGACTCTCAGAATTCACCCCTCCACTTT
NA,TRBV29-1,TRBJ1-2,NA,CSVATAANYGYTF,TGCAGCGTTGCGACAGCAGCTAACTATGGCTACACCTTC
NA,TRBV12-3/TRBV12-4,TRBJ2-3,few,CASSFSATPGDTQYF,TGTGCCAGCAGTTTCTCAGCTACACCAGGAGATACGCAGTATTTT
NA,TRBV3-2,TRBJ2-7,many,CASSRPSSYEQYF,TGTGCCAGCAGTCGACCGAGCTCCTACGAGCAGTACTTC
TRBD1,TRBV20-1,TRBJ1-4,few,CSARDLGTGAREKLFF,TGCAGTGCTAGAGATCTGGGGACAGGGGCGAGGGAAAAACTGTTTTTT
NA,TRBV20-1,TRBJ2-1,NA,CSAEPAYNEQFF,TGCAGTGCCGAGCCGGCGTACAATGAGCAGTTCTTC
TRBD2,TRBV2,TRBJ2-1,few,CASSERGLGNEQFF,TGTGCCAGCAGTGAGCGGGGGTTGGGCAATGAGCAGTTCTTC
NA,TRBV7-2,TRBJ1-5,NA,CASSLMGQPQHF,TGTGCCAGCAGCTTAATGGGTCAGCCCCAGCATTTT
NA,TRBV7-2,TRBJ2-7,many,CASSLGEFLYEQYF,TGTGCCAGCAGCTTAGGGGAATTCCTTTACGAGCAGTACTTC
NA,TRBV20-1,TRBJ1-2,NA,CSAPAQDNYGYTF,TGCAGTGCCCCAGCACAGGACAACTATGGCTACACCTTC
NA,TRBV20-1,TRBJ1-1,NA,CSARWVGDTEAFF,TGCAGTGCCCGCTGGGTCGGTGACACTGAAGCTTTCTTT
NA,TRBV9,TRBJ2-7,NA,CASSPADVAYEQYF,TGTGCCAGCAGCCCGGCCGATGTGGCCTACGAGCAGTACTTC
TRBD1,TRBV28,TRBJ2-7,NA,CASSPPTGGLEQYF,TGTGCCAGCAGTCCCCCGACAGGGGGCCTCGAGCAGTACTTC
NA,TRBV10-3,TRBJ2-1,NA,CAISGQDLLYVEQFF,TGTGCCATCAGTGGGCAGGACCTACTATATGTCGAGCAGTTCTTC
NA,TRBV7-2,TRBJ1-5,few,CASSLHDDSNQPQHF,TGTGCCAGCAGCTTACATGACGATAGCAATCAGCCCCAGCATTTT
TRBD1,TRBV28,TRBJ1-2,NA,CASSLPGGNYGYTF,TGTGCCAGCAGTTTACCAGGGGGCAACTATGGCTACACCTTC
TRBD2,TRBV6-2/TRBV6-3,TRBJ2-3,few,CASGGLAGYTDTQYF,TGTGCCAGCGGGGGACTAGCGGGATACACAGATACGCAGTATTTT
NA,TRBV7-2,TRBJ2-6,few,CASSRPGANVLTF,TGTGCCAGCAGCCGACCTGGAGCCAACGTCCTGACTTTC
NA,TRBV5-1,TRBJ1-5,NA,CASRTTTNSNQPQHF,TGCGCCAGCAGGACGACTACAAATAGCAATCAGCCCCAGCATTTT
TRBD1,TRBV2,TRBJ2-3,NA,CASSRQGTDTQYF,TGTGCCAGCAGTCGACAGGGAACAGATACGCAGTATTTT
TRBD2,TRBV4-3,TRBJ2-1,NA,CASSQDRTSVYNEQFF,TGCGCCAGCAGCCAAGATCGGACTAGTGTCTACAATGAGCAGTTCTTC
NA,TRBV7-9,TRBJ1-2,NA,CASSFSQGSYGYTF,TGTGCCAGCAGCTTTTCCCAGGGTTCATATGGCTACACCTTC
NA,TRBV20-1,TRBJ2-1,NA,CSAAERGEQFF,TGCAGCGCTGCTGAGCGCGGCGAGCAGTTCTTC
NA,TRBV6-2/TRBV6-3,TRBJ1-5,NA,CASSQLGGGRANQPQHF,TGTGCCAGCAGTCAATTGGGGGGGGGCCGCGCCAATCAGCCCCAGCATTTT
NA,TRBV7-9,TRBJ2-2,NA,CASSLRGNTGELFF,TGTGCCAGCAGTCTTAGGGGAAACACCGGGGAGCTGTTTTTT
NA,TRBV15,TRBJ1-2,once,CATSRDPKGGYTF,TGTGCCACCAGCAGAGATCCTAAGGGCGGCTACACCTTC
TRBD1,TRBV29-1,TRBJ2-2,NA,CSFTGQGNTGELFF,TGCAGCTTTACTGGACAGGGTAACACCGGGGAGCTGTTTTTT
NA,TRBV7-2,TRBJ2-7,NA,CASSLFDSFGEQYF,TGTGCCAGCAGCCTTTTCGACAGTTTCGGGGAGCAGTACTTC
NA,TRBV28,TRBJ2-7,NA,CASSLGGAPWEQYF,TGTGCCAGCAGTTTAGGCGGGGCCCCCTGGGAGCAGTACTTC
TRBD2,TRBV28,TRBJ2-7,few,CASSTPSSGSSESEQYF,TGTGCCAGCAGTACCCCGAGTAGCGGGAGTTCGGAGTCCGAGCAGTACTTC
NA,TRBV12-3/TRBV12-4,TRBJ2-7,NA,CASSLVQGHEQYF,TGTGCCAGCAGTTTGGTCCAGGGACACGAGCAGTACTTC
NA,TRBV29-1,TRBJ2-2,NA,CSVITPYTGELFF,TGCAGCGTTATAACACCATACACCGGGGAGCTGTTTTTT
TRBD2,TRBV29-1,TRBJ2-1,few,CSVALAGNNEQFF,TGCAGCGTCGCACTAGCGGGGAACAATGAGCAGTTCTTC